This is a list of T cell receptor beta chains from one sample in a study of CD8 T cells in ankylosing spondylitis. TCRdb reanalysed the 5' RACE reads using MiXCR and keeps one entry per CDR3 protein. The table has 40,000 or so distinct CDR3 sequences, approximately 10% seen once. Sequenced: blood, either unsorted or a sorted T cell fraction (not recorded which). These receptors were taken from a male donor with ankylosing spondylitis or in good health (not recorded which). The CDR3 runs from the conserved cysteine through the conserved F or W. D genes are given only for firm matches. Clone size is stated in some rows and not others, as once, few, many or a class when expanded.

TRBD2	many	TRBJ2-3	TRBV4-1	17	TGCGCCAGCAGCCCTACTGGGACTAGCGGGAGCGGGGATACGCAGTATTTT	CASSPTGTSGSGDTQYF
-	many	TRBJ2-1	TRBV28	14	TGTGCCAGCTCGCCGGGTGGGGTTTACGATGAGCAGTTCTTC	CASSPGGVYDEQFF
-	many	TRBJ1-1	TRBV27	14	TGTGCCAGCAGCTTTGGGCAGGGGAACACTGAAGCTTTCTTT	CASSFGQGNTEAFF
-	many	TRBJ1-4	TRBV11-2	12	TGTGCCAGCAGCGCCCCGTATGAAAAACTGTTTTTT	CASSAPYEKLFF
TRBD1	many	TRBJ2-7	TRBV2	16	TGTGCCAGCGGGGAGCGACAGGGGGCGATGGCTTACGAGCAGTACTTC	CASGERQGAMAYEQYF
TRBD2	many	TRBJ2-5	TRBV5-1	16	TGCGCCAGCAGCTTGGCTCGACTAGCGGGAAGCGAGACCCAGTACTTC	CASSLARLAGSETQYF
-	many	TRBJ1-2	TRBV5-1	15	TGCGCCAGCAGCTTGATGAGTCCAGGCGACTATGGCTACACCTTC	CASSLMSPGDYGYTF
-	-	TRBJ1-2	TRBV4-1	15	TGCGCCAGCAGCCTTTTACCGGGACACGGCTATGGCTACACCTTC	CASSLLPGHGYGYTF
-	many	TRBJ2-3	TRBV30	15	TGTGCCTGGAGTCGGAGAAGCGGCGGCCGAGATACGCAGTATTTT	CAWSRRSGGRDTQYF
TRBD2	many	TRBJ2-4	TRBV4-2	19	TGTGCCAGCAGCCAAGATCGGCTAGCGGGAGCCCTAGCCAAAAACATTCAGTACTTC	CASSQDRLAGALAKNIQYF
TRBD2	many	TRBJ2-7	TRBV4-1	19	TGCGCCAGCAGCCAAGATGACCCCAGATCAGCTAGCGGGTTGAACGGGCAGTACTTC	CASSQDDPRSASGLNGQYF
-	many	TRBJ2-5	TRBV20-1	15	TGCAGTGCTAGAGAAATGGTCAGGGTCAGGGAGACCCAGTACTTC	CSAREMVRVRETQYF
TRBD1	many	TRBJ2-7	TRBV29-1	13	TGCAGCGTTGAGGGGGCAGGGGGCTACGAGCAGTACTTC	CSVEGAGGYEQYF
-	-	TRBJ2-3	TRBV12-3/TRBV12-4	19	TGTGCCAGCAGTTCCCGTTTAGGGTACAGGGAAACTATCACAGATGCGCAGTATTTT	CASSSRLGYRETITDAQYF
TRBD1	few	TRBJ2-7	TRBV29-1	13	TGCAGCGTTGTGGCAGGGGGCTCCTACGAGCAGTACTTC	CSVVAGGSYEQYF
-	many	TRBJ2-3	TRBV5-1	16	TGCGCCAGCAGCTCAGGGTACGGCGGTAGCACAGATACGCAGTATTTT	CASSSGYGGSTDTQYF
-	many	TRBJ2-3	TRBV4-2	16	TGTGCCAGCAGCCAAGGGACAGTTTCTAGCACAGATACGCAGTATTTT	CASSQGTVSSTDTQYF
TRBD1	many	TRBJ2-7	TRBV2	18	TGTGCCAGCCCTGGGGACAGGGGAAACGTTAATGCGGGTTACGAGCAGTACTTC	CASPGDRGNVNAGYEQYF
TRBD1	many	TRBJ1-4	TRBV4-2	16	TGTGCCAGCAGCCAGACTGCCGGGACAGGGGCTGAAAAACTGTTTTTT	CASSQTAGTGAEKLFF
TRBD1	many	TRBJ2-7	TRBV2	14	TGTGCCAGCAGGACCGGGACAGGGTCCTACGAGCAGTACTTC	CASRTGTGSYEQYF
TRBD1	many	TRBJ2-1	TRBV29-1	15	TGCAGCGTTGCGCGAGGGACAGGGAATAACAATGAGCAGTTCTTC	CSVARGTGNNNEQFF
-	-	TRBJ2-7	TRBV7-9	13	TGTGCCAGCAGCTTAGAAGTGACCTACGAGCAGTACTTC	CASSLEVTYEQYF
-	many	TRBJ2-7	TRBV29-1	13	TGCAGCGTTCCTTCCGGACCCCGGGGGGAGCAGTACTTC	CSVPSGPRGEQYF
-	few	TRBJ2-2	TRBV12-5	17	TGTGCTAGTGGTTTTCAATTGGGGGATAAGAGGACCGGGGAGCTGTTTTTT	CASGFQLGDKRTGELFF
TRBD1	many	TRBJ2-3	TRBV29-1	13	TGCAGCGTTGCCAACCCACAGGGGGCCCTAGGATATTTT	CSVANPQGALGYF
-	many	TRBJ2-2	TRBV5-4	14	TGTGCCAGCAGCTTGGGACAGAACACCGGGGAGCTGTTTTTT	CASSLGQNTGELFF
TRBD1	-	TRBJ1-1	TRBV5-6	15	TGTGCCAGCAGCCTAAGACAGGGGTCGAACACTGAAGCTTTCTTT	CASSLRQGSNTEAFF
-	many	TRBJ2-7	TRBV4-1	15	TGCGCCAGCAGCCAGGGGACCGCAGTTCTGAGCGAGCAGTACTTC	CASSQGTAVLSEQYF
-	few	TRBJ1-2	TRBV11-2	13	TGTGCCAGCAGCTTAATACAGAACTATGGCTACACCTTC	CASSLIQNYGYTF
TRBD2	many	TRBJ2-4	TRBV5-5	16	TGTGCCAGCAGCTTAAAAGGGACTAGCGGGACAGACATTCAGTACTTC	CASSLKGTSGTDIQYF
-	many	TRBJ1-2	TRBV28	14	TGTGCCAGCAGTTTGATGGGAGCTAACTATGGCTACACCTTC	CASSLMGANYGYTF
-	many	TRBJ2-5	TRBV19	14	TGTGCCAGTAGTATGCCCAGGGCGAAAGAGACCCAGTACTTC	CASSMPRAKETQYF
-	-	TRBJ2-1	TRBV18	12	TGTGCCAGCTCAGCACTAGGCAATGAGCAGTTCTTC	CASSALGNEQFF
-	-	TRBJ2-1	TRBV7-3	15	TGTGCCAGCAGCATACAGGGTTTCCCCTACAATGAGCAGTTCTTC	CASSIQGFPYNEQFF
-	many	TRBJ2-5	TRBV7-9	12	TGTGCCAGCAGTTCACTAAGGGAGACCCAGTACTTC	CASSSLRETQYF
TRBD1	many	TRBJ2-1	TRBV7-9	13	TGTGCCAGCAGGGATGACAGGGTGAATGAGCAGTTCTTC	CASRDDRVNEQFF
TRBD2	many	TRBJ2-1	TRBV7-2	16	TGTGCCAGCAGCAGGAGGCGAGCGGGAGGTTCCAATGAGCAGTTCTTC	CASSRRRAGGSNEQFF
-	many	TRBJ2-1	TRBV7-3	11	TGTGCCAGCAGCTTGGGTGGAGAGCAGTTCTTC	CASSLGGEQFF
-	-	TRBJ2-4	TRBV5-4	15	TGTGCCAGCAGCTTTTACGGCAGGGCCAAAAACATTCAGTACTTC	CASSFYGRAKNIQYF